This T cell receptor beta chain was found in a study of control samples from healthy donors and cancer patients. Assay used: immunoSEQ multiplex PCR; TCRdb lists only in-frame clones, some missing. Of under 150,000 clones listed, nearly 95% are singletons. Material for sequencing was blood. The sequence derives from a man aged 25 to 45 in good health.

The CDR3 DNA sequence: TGTGCCAGCACCCTGACAGGGGGGGATCAGCCCCAGCATTTT. The encoded protein is CASTLTGGDQPQHF. This sequence joins TRBV7-9 and TRBJ1-5; 9 nucleotides line up with TRBD1. Germline V gene lookup returns CDR1 SEHNR and CDR2 FQNEAQ (reference sequence). The CDR3 consists of 14 residues. V gave up 7 bases and J gave up 5 bases; unmatched junction bases: 6.